The source of this TCR beta chain is a study of blood T cell repertoires in COVID-19. Measured with immunoSEQ multiplex PCR; TCRdb has only the in-frame clones, and not every one. Of about 210,000 clones in the sample, over 60% are singletons; the top ten hold over 7%. The sequence was obtained from a woman in her sixties or seventies with acute or convalescent COVID-19. Sequenced material: peripheral blood.

The CDR3 protein is CASSPPRTGTETQYF. The DNA of the CDR3 is TGTGCCAGCAGCCCCCCCCGGACAGGGACAGAGACCCAGTACTTC. This chain connects TRBV27 to TRBJ2-5, with TRBD1 matching 8 bases. Germline CDR1 and CDR2: MNHEY and SMNVEV (reference sequence). The V segment lost 6 bases and the J segment 4 bases; nucleotides outside the gene matches: 10. The CDR3 spans 15 residues.